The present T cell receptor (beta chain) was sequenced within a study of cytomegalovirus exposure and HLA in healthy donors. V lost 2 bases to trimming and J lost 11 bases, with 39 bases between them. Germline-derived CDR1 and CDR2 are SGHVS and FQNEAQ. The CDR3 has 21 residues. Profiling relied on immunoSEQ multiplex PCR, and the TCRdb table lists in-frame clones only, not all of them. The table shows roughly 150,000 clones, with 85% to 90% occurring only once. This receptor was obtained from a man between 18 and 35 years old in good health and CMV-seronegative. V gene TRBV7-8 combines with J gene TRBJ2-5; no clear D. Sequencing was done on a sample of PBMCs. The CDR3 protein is CASSLFPMRRSTSLSLRSQYF. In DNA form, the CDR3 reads TGTGCCAGCAGCTTATTTCCCATGCGTCGGAGTACTTCGCTCTCACTTCGCTCTCAGTACTTC. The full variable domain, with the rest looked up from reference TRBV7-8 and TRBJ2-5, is GAGVSQSPRYKVAKRGQDVALRCDPISGHVSLFWYQQALGQGPEFLTYFQNEAQLDKSGLPSDRFFAERPEGSVSTLKIQRTQQEDSAVYLCASSLFPMRRSTSLSLRSQYFGPGTRLLVL.